What follows describes a single T cell receptor (beta chain). What it binds is unknown. This specimen belongs to a study of PD-1 blockade in classical Hodgkin lymphoma. The protocol was immunoSEQ multiplex PCR, while the TCRdb copy is restricted to in-frame clones and leaves out a portion. Seen here are about 15,000 clones, roughly 81% observed once, and the top ten hold almost 8.5%. With 2 bases removed from V and 0 bases from J, the gap between germline ends came to 9 bases. This CDR3 is built from 15 residues. The germline V gene has CDR1 SGHRS and CDR2 YFSETQ. Overall study results and limits: Relapsed/refractory patients reportedly had the lowest baseline TCR diversity, below newly diagnosed patients, who were below healthy donors.

The time point is: newly diagnosed, previously untreated cHL patient sample. Peripheral samples used as comparators were newly diagnosed, untreated classical Hodgkin lymphoma PBMCs. This rearrangement joins TRBV5-1 to TRBJ2-1; D is perhaps TRBD2 (6 bases). The sequenced material came from peripheral blood mononuclear cells (PBMCs). The clonotype originates from a human donor with classical Hodgkin lymphoma. Here the CDR3 reads CASSFSGSSYNEQFF. DNA for the CDR3: TGCGCCAGCAGCTTTAGCGGCAGCTCCTACAATGAGCAGTTCTTC.